What follows describes a single T cell receptor beta chain. Naive CD8 populations comprised CD45RO-negative cells positively selected for CCR7, excluding terminally differentiated effector memory CD45RA+ cells. These data originate in a study of shared clonotypes between healthy human individuals. J was trimmed by 6 bases and V by 2 bases; bases with no gene match: 16. Per germline, CDR1 WNHNN and CDR2 SYGVQD (reference sequence). This CDR3 is 18 amino acids long. Here immunoSEQ multiplex PCR was the method, and the copy in TCRdb shows in-frame clones only, minus some. Here the sample spans some 800,000 clones, around 92% being singletons.

The chain carries TRBV10-1 and TRBJ2-1; 7 bases align to TRBD2. The material sequenced was naive CD8+ T cells sorted from blood. This clonotype was obtained from a man in his thirties or forties in good health. The CDR3 protein is CASSESREGPTAVNEQFF. The CDR3 DNA sequence: TGCGCCAGCAGTGAGAGTAGGGAGGGCCCAACCGCGGTCAATGAGCAGTTCTTC.